Following are 11 T cell receptor beta chains from one sample sequenced in a study of blood T cell repertoires in COVID-19. The repertoire was sequenced with immunoSEQ multiplex PCR; TCRdb's copy has only in-frame clones and lacks some. This table has 150,000 to 200,000 clones, roughly 82% appearing once. Sequenced material: peripheral blood. These receptors came from a woman aged 25 to 39 with acute or convalescent COVID-19.

This clone was picked up a small number of times. J is TRBJ2-7 and V is TRBV13; TRBD1 matches at 8 bases. CDR1 PRHDT and CDR2 FYEKMQ come from the germline V gene (reference sequence). Losses at the gene ends were 2 bases for V and 6 bases for J; bases not matched to a gene: 9. CDR3 length: 15 residues. CDR3 sequence (DNA): TGTGCCAGCAGCTTAAGGCGGGACAGGATGTCCGAGCAGTACTTC. Translated, it gives CASSLRRDRMSEQYF.

This clone was detected only a few times. The chain carries TRBV27 and TRBJ2-1; D is ambiguous. The CDR3 loop spans 14 amino acids. The ends were cut back, 3 bases at V and 5 bases at J, with 11 bases in the middle. Germline CDR1 MNHEY, CDR2 SMNVEV (reference sequence). CDR3 sequence reads: CASSFPGKNNEQFF. CDR3 DNA: TGTGCCAGCAGTTTCCCGGGTAAAAACAATGAGCAGTTCTTC.

The chain links TRBV19 to TRBJ2-1, with TRBD1 as a possible D gene (6 bases). The germline V gene encodes CDR1 LNHDA and CDR2 SQIVND (reference sequence). Trimming stripped 8 bases from V and 1 base from J, with 12 bases between. The CDR3 extends over 14 amino acids. The CDR3 bases are TGTGCCAGTGCATGGGGGCGGTCCTACAATGAGCAGTTCTTC. Its translation is CASAWGRSYNEQFF.

V is TRBV30 and J is TRBJ2-7, with D tentatively TRBD1 (5 bases). This CDR3 spans 10 amino acids. Germline V gives CDR1 GTSNPN, CDR2 SVGIG (reference sequence). Trimming left V 3 bases short and J 6 bases short, with 6 bases between. In DNA, the CDR3 is TGTGCCTGGAGACAGGTCGAGCAGTACTTC. It translates to CAWRQVEQYF.

This clone was counted a few times. The rearrangement links TRBV7-2 to TRBJ1-1; the D gene is possibly TRBD1 (5 bases). The CDR3 loop spans 15 amino acids. V lost 2 bases and J 11 bases, leaving 21 bases between the germline ends. Germline values: CDR1 SGHTA, CDR2 FQGNSA. The CDR3 here is CASSLLPRGAEWAFF. CDR3 sequence (DNA): TGTGCCAGCAGCTTACTCCCCCGTGGGGCCGAGTGGGCTTTCTTT.

This chain connects TRBV10-3 to TRBJ2-7; D may be TRBD1 (5 bases). The V end lost 3 bases, the J end lost 4 bases, and 28 bases lay between the germline ends. Germline V gives CDR1 ENHRY, CDR2 SYGVKD. The CDR3 has 19 amino acids. The CDR3 sequence: CAISDLERVKGALPYEQYF. CDR3 DNA: TGTGCCATCAGTGATTTAGAAAGGGTTAAAGGGGCCTTACCATACGAGCAGTACTTC.

The chain has TRBV28 and TRBJ1-5, with TRBD1 as a possible D gene (5 bases). Trimming removed 4 bases from V and 0 bases from J, with 16 bases in between. The CDR3 runs 17 residues. Germline CDR1 reads MDHEN; CDR2 reads SYDVKM. CDR3 in amino acids: CASSWRQGLGSNQPQHF. CDR3 coding DNA: TGTGCCAGCAGTTGGCGTCAGGGACTAGGTAGCAATCAGCCCCAGCATTTT.

The chain recombines TRBV5-4 with TRBJ1-2, with 8 bases that match TRBD1. There are 17 residues in the CDR3. J was trimmed by 4 bases and V by 1 base; bases with no gene match: 12. The germline CDR1 and CDR2 sequences are SGHNT and YYREEE (reference sequence). The CDR3 nucleotides read TGTGCCAGCAGCTTGCCTACAGGGGGGATTTCGGTCTATGGCTACACCTTC. This codes for CASSLPTGGISVYGYTF.

The chain is built from TRBV10-3 and TRBJ1-1; 9 nucleotides align to TRBD1. With V trimmed by 6 bases and J by 3 bases, 20 bases remained unmatched. CDR1 is ENHRY and CDR2 is SYGVKD in the germline V gene. The CDR3 is made up of 19 amino acids. This CDR3 reads CAIRDQQNRGLKEDTEAFF. The CDR3 nucleotides read TGTGCCATCAGAGACCAACAAAACAGGGGGCTGAAAGAGGACACTGAAGCTTTCTTT.

With respect to this clone: Other DNA variants within this sample encode the same CDR3. The V and J genes are TRBV30 and TRBJ1-5; D gene uncertain. There are 13 residues in the CDR3. V was cut by 1 base and J by 0 bases, with 4 bases left in between. Germline V lookup: CDR1 GTSNPN, CDR2 SVGIG (reference sequence). CDR3 sequence: CAWSGGSNQPQHF. The CDR3 region has the DNA TGTGCCTGGAGTGGCGGTAGCAATCAGCCCCAGCATTTT.

The chain recombines TRBV2 with TRBJ2-3; 10 positions agree with TRBD2. V trimming: 6 bases; J trimming: 3 bases; junction bases outside the gene matches: 3. Per the germline V gene, CDR1 is SNHLY and CDR2 is FYNNEI. This CDR3 is 14 amino acids long. The CDR3 region has the DNA TGTGCCAGCAGAGCGGGAGGGCCAACAGATACGCAGTATTTT. It yields the protein CASRAGGPTDTQYF.